This is a list of T cell receptor beta chains from one sample in a study of blood T cells in healthy people across ages. One entry per CDR3 protein results from TCRdb running MiXCR on the 5' RACE reads. The table has around 1,500,000 distinct CDR3 sequences, 35% to 45% seen once. Material: blood. The receptors were sampled from a woman aged 18-29 years in good health. Each CDR3 is given with its conserved first and last residue. D genes are given only for firm matches. Size is stated for part of the rows, as once, few or many counts, or as a class when the clone is expanded.

16	.	.	TRBV4-1	TRBJ2-1	TGCGCCAGCAGCCAAGCCCCCGGAGGGGGCTCTACAGAGCAGTTCTTC	CASSQAPGGGSTEQFF
12	.	few	TRBV7-8	TRBJ2-7	TGTGCCAGCAGCTTATGTGGGAATGAGCAGTACTTC	CASSLCGNEQYF
14	TRBD1	.	TRBV24-1	TRBJ2-1	TGTGCTACCAGTGATCAGACAGGGGGCAATGAGCAGTTCTTC	CATSDQTGGNEQFF
14	TRBD1	.	TRBV15	TRBJ2-7	TGTGCCACCAGCAAACCTGGGACAGCGGACGAGCAGTACTTC	CATSKPGTADEQYF
20	TRBD2	many	TRBV7-2	TRBJ2-3	TGTGCCAGCAGCGGCTCAGGAAGCCCGGGACTAGCGGGAGTGACAGATACGCAGTATTTT	CASSGSGSPGLAGVTDTQYF
12	TRBD1	.	TRBV20-1	TRBJ2-7	TGCAGTCTGACAGGGTTAGACTACGAGCAGTACTTC	CSLTGLDYEQYF
15	TRBD2	.	TRBV20-1	TRBJ2-5	TGCAGTGCTAGGGGACTAGCGGGGCGTTTAGAGACCCAGTACTTC	CSARGLAGRLETQYF
14	.	few	TRBV3-1	TRBJ2-5	TGTGCCAGCAGCCAAGGGCCGAGCGCGGAGACCCAGTACTTC	CASSQGPSAETQYF
16	.	few	TRBV7-3	TRBJ2-6	TGTGCCAGCAGCCCCAAAGGGACACTCGGGGCCAACGTCCTGACTTTC	CASSPKGTLGANVLTF
17	.	once	TRBV6-2/TRBV6-3	TRBJ2-3	TGTGCCAGCAGTTACTCGACTGGGGAAGGAAGCACAGATACGCAGTATTTT	CASSYSTGEGSTDTQYF
15	.	few	TRBV11-2	TRBJ2-3	TGTGCCAGCAGCCTAGGGGTTGGGGTGGTGGATACGCAGTATTTT	CASSLGVGVVDTQYF
15	TRBD1	many	TRBV20-1	TRBJ1-1	TGCAGTGCCCGGGACAGGGGGCGAATTTACGCTGAAGCTTTCTTT	CSARDRGRIYAEAFF
16	TRBD1	.	TRBV6-1	TRBJ1-5	TGTGCCGGCAGTCCGGGACAGGGGGCGGGAAATCAGCCCCAGCATTTT	CAGSPGQGAGNQPQHF
15	.	.	TRBV3-1	TRBJ1-1	TGTGCCAGCAGCCTTGCCGGACAGTCGAACACTGAAGCTTTCTTT	CASSLAGQSNTEAFF
15	.	.	TRBV2	TRBJ2-5	TGTGCCAGCAGCACTATAATTCAGGATCAAGAGACCCAGTACTTC	CASSTIIQDQETQYF
14	TRBD2	many	TRBV20-1	TRBJ2-5	TGCAGTGCTCCCCTAGCGGGGGGGGCTGATGAGCAGTACTTC	CSAPLAGGADEQYF